This T cell receptor beta chain was sequenced for a study of cytotoxic CD8 clonotypes in ibrutinib-treated CLL. The intended depth for sequencing was 1 in 200,000 to 1 in 1 million T cells. Assay used: immunoSEQ multiplex PCR; TCRdb lists only in-frame clones, some missing. Among roughly 45,000 clones, over 50% were seen once, and the ten largest hold about 22%. This CDR3 has 13 amino acids. With 10 bases removed from V and 4 bases from J, the gap between germline ends came to 14 bases. From germline, CDR1 is SNHLY and CDR2 FYNNEI. The chain has TRBV2 and TRBJ2-1; weak D call: TRBD1 (5 bases). Sequencing used PBMCs, obtained after 24 months of ibrutinib treatment. The receptor was isolated from a human donor with chronic lymphocytic leukemia. The CDR3 spells CATRETEYNEQFF. CDR3 bases: TGTGCCACCAGAGAGACAGAATACAATGAGCAGTTCTTC.